Here is one T cell receptor (beta chain) with its context. Authors' methods: Estimation of nucleated cell counts relied on the amplification of reference gene primers. Assay: immunoSEQ multiplex PCR; the TCRdb copy retains only in-frame clones and omits some. That table is the source of V, J and clone size, and D and trimming were worked out from the DNA. The profile shows 150,000 to 200,000 clones, around 84% of them singletons. The source of the sample is a study of blood T cell repertoires in COVID-19. The V gene lost 5 bases and the J gene lost 7 bases, with 11 bases spanning the gap. The CDR3 consists of 13 residues.

This receptor was obtained from a woman of 80 years or more with acute or convalescent COVID-19. V and J are TRBV12-3 or TRBV12-4 and TRBJ1-4, with D tentatively TRBD1 (6 bases). Sequencing was carried out using peripheral blood. The CDR3 is CASSTGWSEKLFF. CDR3 DNA: TGTGCCAGCAGTACAGGGTGGAGTGAAAAACTGTTTTTT.